This T cell receptor (beta chain) is drawn from a study of early T cells in non-severe SARS-CoV-2 infection. Study as a whole: Bulk RNA isolated from unsorted whole blood underwent sequencing; chains were not paired.

Comment on this clonotype: The antigen remains undetermined.

Unique molecular identifiers were affixed to single, distinct cDNA molecules. TCRdb called the 5' RACE reads again in MiXCR, with one record for every CDR3 protein. The data contain 30,000 to 45,000 distinct CDR3 sequences, about 3.8% of them singletons. Study results and limitations: Lookups in VDJdb leaned toward anti-spike CD8 responses and missed private and CD4 specificities.

Looked up from germline, CDR1 is MNHEY and CDR2 is SVGEGT. V lost 8 bases, J lost 4 bases, and 5 bases lay in between. The CDR3 length is 10 residues. The sample consisted of whole blood. The rearrangement uses TRBV6-2 or TRBV6-3 and TRBJ2-5; no clear D gene. The TCR originated in an adult who was a healthcare worker with PCR-confirmed SARS-CoV-2 infection or an uninfected control (not recorded which). The CDR3 DNA reads as TGTGCCAGCTGGGGAGAGACCCAGTACTTC. Its protein is CASWGETQYF.